Sequencing of this T cell receptor (beta chain) was carried out in a study of T cell responses to AZD1222 COVID-19 vaccine. Regarding the study as a whole: The number of AZD1222 recipients seropositive at baseline was only 6 or 7.

Sequencing was performed with immunoSEQ multiplex PCR; in TCRdb, only in-frame clones are kept and a portion is missing. The data contain about 180,000 clones, around nine tenths of them seen just once; the ten biggest clones take up around 2.6%. The CDR3 totals 15 residues. Germline lookup yields CDR1 SGHRS and CDR2 YFSETQ. V was trimmed by 2 bases and J by 4 bases, leaving 15 bases between them. Regarding this clone: Its matching antigen is unknown.

This TCR was recovered from an adult in good health. The sample consisted of peripheral blood, taken on day 0 of AZD1222 vaccination. The chain recombines TRBV5-1 with TRBJ1-1, with unresolved D. In DNA form, the CDR3 reads TGCGCCAGCAGCTTTTCGAGGGCGCTGGGCACTGAAGCTTTCTTT. This encodes CASSFSRALGTEAFF.